These 25 T cell receptor beta chains came from one sample sequenced in a study of T-cell memory formation after mild COVID-19. MiXCR, run by TCRdb on the 5' RACE reads, gives a single entry per CDR3 protein. The table shows 300,000 to 400,000 distinct CDR3 sequences, with approximately 12% occurring only once. The sequencing input was PBMCs or a T cell subset sorted from them (not recorded which). These receptors all come from a man younger than 35 who had mild COVID-19 (a few samples of this study predate the infection). Cell type and time point are not known.

This clonotype was picked up a small number of times. This rearrangement joins TRBV7-3 to TRBJ2-2; a weak D match, TRBD1 (6 bases). Germline V gene sequence: CDR1 SGHTA, CDR2 FQGTGA. The CDR3 consists of 16 residues. The V and J ends lost 1 base and 6 bases respectively, with 15 bases between them. This CDR3 is CASSLMGRTASGELFF. Written as DNA, the CDR3 is TGTGCCAGCAGCTTAATGGGCAGGACAGCCTCCGGGGAGCTGTTTTTT.

This clonotype showed up just a few times. This chain links TRBV5-1 with TRBJ2-2; no definite D call. CDR1 is SGHRS and CDR2 is YFSETQ in the germline V gene. The length of the CDR3 is 13 residues. Trimming removed 6 bases from V and 5 bases from J, with 11 bases in between. The CDR3 DNA reads TGCGCCAGCACTTCGACGGGTACCGGGGAGCTGTTTTTT. Its protein product is CASTSTGTGELFF.

This clonotype was seen many times. The rearrangement links TRBV18 to TRBJ1-1; D uncertain. The V end lost 1 base, the J end lost 0 bases, and 3 bases lay between the germline ends. The CDR3 is 13 amino acids. Per the germline V gene, CDR1 is KGHSH and CDR2 is LQKENI. The CDR3, as DNA: TGTGCCAGCTCACCACGGATGAACACTGAAGCTTTCTTT. This codes for CASSPRMNTEAFF.

This sequence joins TRBV10-3 and TRBJ2-3; the D is unclear. The CDR3 loop spans 14 amino acids. Trimming removed 11 bases at V and 0 bases at J, with 15 bases between. Per germline, CDR1 ENHRY and CDR2 SYGVKD. As DNA, the CDR3 is TGTGCCTTCCGCACTACCCCTAGCACAGATACGCAGTATTTT. Translation gives CAFRTTPSTDTQYF.

This clonotype showed up many times. This chain joins TRBV12-5 and TRBJ2-5; 7 bases match TRBD2. The CDR3 has 16 amino acids. Germline V gene lookup returns CDR1 LGHNT and CDR2 FRNRAP. V dropped 6 bases and J dropped 2; count of bases not matched to a gene: 12. The CDR3 spells CASGPGFTSAQETQYF. The CDR3 DNA reads as TGTGCTAGTGGCCCCGGGTTTACTAGCGCTCAAGAGACCCAGTACTTC.

The chain uses TRBV12-3 or TRBV12-4 and TRBJ2-1; 7 nucleotides match TRBD2. V lost 4 bases, J lost 1 base, and 1 base stayed unmatched. This CDR3 is 14 amino acids long. The CDR3: CASSWGLSYNEQFF. CDR3 in DNA: TGTGCCAGCAGTTGGGGACTATCCTACAATGAGCAGTTCTTC.

This chain uses TRBV6-2 or TRBV6-3 with TRBJ2-1, with 7 bases aligning to TRBD2. V lost 6 bases, J lost 3 bases, and 11 bases stayed unmatched. Germline V gives CDR1 MNHEY, CDR2 SVGEGT. This CDR3 has 16 residues. CDR3: CASSPRLALIYNEQFF. For the CDR3, the DNA is TGTGCCAGCAGCCCTAGACTAGCCCTAATCTACAATGAGCAGTTCTTC.

The chain is built from TRBV14 and TRBJ1-4; the D gene is possibly TRBD1 (5 bases). From germline, CDR1 is SGHDN and CDR2 FVKESK. The CDR3 sequence is 13 residues long. V lost 0 bases, J lost 12 bases, and 11 bases lay in between. The CDR3 nucleotides read TGTGCCAGCAGCCAAGATCGAAGCAGGGAACTGTTTTTT. It is translated as CASSQDRSRELFF.

This clonotype was seen a few times. The rearrangement uses TRBV4-1 and TRBJ1-1; D is possibly TRBD1 (6 bases). V lost 5 bases and J 8 bases, leaving 18 bases between the germline ends. The CDR3 runs to 14 residues. CDR1 is MGHRA, CDR2 YSYEKL, per germline. The CDR3 DNA reads TGCGCCAGCAGCACTCCCCGGGGGGCTAGAGAAGCTTTCTTT. This codes for CASSTPRGAREAFF.

This clonotype showed up just once. This chain connects TRBV7-9 to TRBJ1-5, with D unresolved. Trimming cost V 5 bases and J 11 bases, with 19 bases left between them. Germline loops: CDR1 SEHNR, CDR2 FQNEAQ (reference sequence). The CDR3 has 14 residues. The CDR3, as DNA: TGTGCCAGCAGCCCTCCTGGCGTCCTTGAAGCCCAGCATTTT. Encoded protein: CASSPPGVLEAQHF. The variable domain in full, completed from reference TRBV7-9 and TRBJ1-5, reads DTGVSQNPRHKITKRGQNVTFRCDPISEHNRLYWYRQTLGQGPEFLTYFQNEAQLEKSRLLSDRFSAERPKGSFSTLEIQRTEQGDSAMYLCASSPPGVLEAQHFGDGTRLSIL.

The chain links TRBV11-2 to TRBJ2-3; 15 bases map to TRBD2. This CDR3 comprises 19 residues. Germline CDR1 and CDR2: SGHAT and FQNNGV. V shed 5 bases and J 6 bases; nucleotides not matched to a gene: 15. Here the CDR3 reads CASSRPRTSGGAPRDTQYF. The CDR3 DNA reads as TGTGCCAGCAGCAGACCGAGGACTAGCGGGGGGGCCCCACGGGATACGCAGTATTTT.

There are a few counts of this clonotype. The chain uses TRBV7-2 and TRBJ2-7; D is undetermined. There are 14 residues in the CDR3. In germline, CDR1 is SGHTA, CDR2 FQGNSA. V lost 1 base and J lost 3, with 10 bases in between. The DNA for the CDR3 is TGTGCCAGCAGCTTAGGACGGACGAGCTACGAGCAGTACTTC. It specifies CASSLGRTSYEQYF. Filled out from reference TRBV7-2 and TRBJ2-7, the complete variable domain reads GAGVSQSPSNKVTEKGKDVELRCDPISGHTALYWYRQSLGQGLEFLIYFQGNSAPDKSGLPSDRFSAERTGGSVSTLTIQRTQQEDSAVYLCASSLGRTSYEQYFGPGTRLTVT.

This clonotype was seen a handful of times. The V gene is TRBV12-3 or TRBV12-4, the J gene TRBJ2-1; 8 bases match TRBD2. This CDR3 region has 14 residues. The V gene end was trimmed by 8 bases and the J gene end by 7 bases; junction bases not matched to a gene: 10. Here the CDR3 reads CASDAGGGINEQFF. In nucleotides, the CDR3 is TGTGCCAGCGATGCGGGGGGAGGTATAAATGAGCAGTTCTTC.

The chain uses TRBV4-1 and TRBJ2-3; D perhaps matches TRBD2 (6 bases). CDR3 size: 16 residues. Germline values: CDR1 MGHRA, CDR2 YSYEKL. The germline V and J ends were trimmed by 0 bases and 4 bases, with 14 bases remaining between them. In DNA, the CDR3 is TGCGCCAGCAGCCAAGATACGGGGGTAATCCCAGATACGCAGTATTTT. Its protein product is CASSQDTGVIPDTQYF.

V usage is TRBV15 and J usage is TRBJ1-2; tentatively, D is TRBD1 (5 bases). Between the trimmed V and J ends, which lost 3 bases and 5 bases, there was a span of 13 bases. The CDR3 spans 14 residues. Germline V CDR1 and CDR2: LNHNV, YYDKDF (reference sequence). The CDR3 region has the DNA TGTGCCACCAGCAGCAGGGAGCGGGTGTATGGCTACACCTTC. Translated: CATSSRERVYGYTF.

This clonotype came up a few times. The chain carries TRBV10-3 and TRBJ2-5, with 10 positions matching TRBD1. CDR3 size: 15 residues. Germline V gene data show CDR1 as ENHRY and CDR2 as SYGVKD. The V and J ends lost 7 bases and 5 bases, in that order; junction bases with no gene match: 10. CDR3 protein: CAIKSFDRGHETQYF. The CDR3 region has the DNA TGTGCCATCAAGAGCTTCGACAGGGGGCATGAGACCCAGTACTTC.

This clonotype was counted at least ten times. This chain uses TRBV4-1 with TRBJ2-5; the match to TRBD2 covers 7 bases. V dropped 4 bases and J dropped 5; count of bases not matched to a gene: 4. The CDR3 is 13 residues long. CDR1 and CDR2 from the germline V gene are MGHRA and YSYEKL. The CDR3 sequence is CASSRGGGETQYF. The CDR3 DNA sequence: TGCGCCAGCAGCCGCGGGGGAGGGGAGACCCAGTACTTC.

J is TRBJ1-4 and V is TRBV4-1, with D hard to call. The V gene's germline CDR1 is MGHRA and CDR2 YSYEKL. The CDR3 extends over 15 amino acids. V was trimmed by 0 bases and J by 5 bases, leaving 10 bases between them. CDR3 in amino acids: CASSQEGRENEKLFF. DNA for the CDR3: TGCGCCAGCAGCCAAGAAGGACGGGAGAATGAAAAACTGTTTTTT.

The table lists this clonotype with a few counts. The rearrangement joins TRBV29-1 to TRBJ2-4; 7 bases are a match to TRBD2. With V trimmed by 8 bases and J by 6 bases, 10 bases remained unmatched. Germline loops: CDR1 SQVTM, CDR2 ANQGSEA. CDR3 length: 13 residues. The CDR3 protein is CSILVSGGNIQYF. The CDR3 DNA follows: TGCAGCATCTTGGTTTCGGGAGGAAACATTCAGTACTTC.

A few counts support this clonotype. The DNA for the CDR3 is TGCGCCAGCAGCTTGGGGGATAGGACTAGCACAGATACGCAGTATTTT. It is translated as CASSLGDRTSTDTQYF. The J gene is TRBJ2-3, the V gene TRBV5-1, with a possible D match to TRBD2 (5 bases). Germline lookup yields CDR1 SGHRS and CDR2 YFSETQ. CDR3 length equals 16 residues. The V gene lost 0 bases and the J gene lost 0 bases, with 11 bases spanning the gap.

The chain couples TRBV10-3 to TRBJ1-3, with a weak D call TRBD1 (5 bases). The CDR3 has 15 amino acids. Trimming stripped 10 bases from V and 1 base from J, with 17 bases between. Germline assignment: CDR1 ENHRY and CDR2 SYGVKD. CDR3 coding DNA: TGTGCCACTTCGGGGGTCCCTGGTTCTGGAAACACCATATATTTT. It yields the protein CATSGVPGSGNTIYF.

The chain links TRBV20-1 to TRBJ2-1, with 8 positions matching TRBD2. With V trimmed by 8 bases and J by 12 bases, 15 bases remained unmatched. Germline-derived CDR1 and CDR2 are DFQATT and SNEGSKA (reference sequence). This CDR3 spans 13 amino acids. As DNA, the CDR3 is TGCAGTCTAAGAGCGGGAGAAGTAGTCAGGCAGTTCTTC. The encoded protein is CSLRAGEVVRQFF.

This chain joins TRBV7-2 and TRBJ2-1; 9 bases match TRBD1. The CDR3 runs to 16 residues. The V segment lost 5 bases and the J segment 6 bases; nucleotides outside the gene matches: 11. Per germline, CDR1 SGHTA and CDR2 FQGNSA. CDR3 coding DNA: TGTGCCAGCAGCCCGCACCGGGACAGGGCCCTCAATGAGCAGTTCTTC. It codes for CASSPHRDRALNEQFF.

There are many counts of this clonotype. The genes are TRBV12-3 or TRBV12-4 and TRBJ1-2; D is unresolved. There are 14 residues in the CDR3. V was clipped by 0 bases and J by 7 bases, with 12 bases between them. The CDR3 DNA is TGTGCCAGCAGTTTAGCCCGGGGAAAGGGTGGCTACACCTTC. Encoded protein: CASSLARGKGGYTF.

This clonotype was observed a few times. The chain carries TRBV4-2 and TRBJ2-3; no firm D call. CDR3 length: 14 amino acids. Germline CDR1 reads LGHNA; CDR2 reads YNFKEQ. Trimming removed 1 base at V and 5 bases at J, with 10 bases between. Here the CDR3 reads CASSQVTAQDTQYF. Here the CDR3 DNA reads TGTGCCAGCAGCCAAGTCACGGCCCAAGATACGCAGTATTTT.